In this sample, the clone carrying this TCR beta chain turned up a few times. Germline V gene sequence: CDR1 MNHEY, CDR2 SVGAGI. This CDR3 has 16 residues. V shed 4 bases and J 5 bases; nucleotides not matched to a gene: 10. This specimen belongs to a study of early T cells in non-severe SARS-CoV-2 infection. Via MiXCR, TCRdb re-called the 5' RACE reads, giving one row per CDR3 protein. The data contain 35,000 to 45,000 distinct CDR3 sequences, 6% to 7% of them singletons. The V gene is TRBV6-5, the J gene TRBJ2-5; 10 bases match TRBD2. Specimen: whole blood, collected at baseline. The sequence derives from an adult who was a healthcare worker with PCR-confirmed SARS-CoV-2 infection or an uninfected control (not recorded which). The CDR3 nucleotides read TGTGCCAGCAGTTCCCTGGGAGCGGGGGGGCGCGAGACCCAGTACTTC. Amino acids: CASSSLGAGGRETQYF.